Described below is a single TCR beta chain sequence and its context. Its antigen is currently unknown. The record originates from a study of beta chain features in type 1 diabetes. Every bit of the isolated RNA underwent reverse transcription, so sequencing read expressed TCRB transcripts. Assay used: immunoSEQ multiplex PCR; TCRdb lists only in-frame clones, some missing. The table includes some 150,000 clones, about 10% detected once. Study-level findings and limits: Researchers cautioned that cDNA sequencing could over-represent cells with high TCR expression. VDJ junctions from type 1 diabetes patients carried fewer insertions and larger deletions.

Researchers reported sorting CD4+ naive, central memory, regulatory and stem cell-like memory cells via CD45RO/CCR7/CD25/CD127/CD95/CD27. Without exception, sorted populations had purity beyond 98%. This sequence was found in a man younger than 35 in good health. The sequenced material came from naive CD4+ T cells from blood.

DNA for the CDR3: TGTGCCAGCAGCTACAGCAGGGGTATCCAAGAGACCCAGTACTTC. The encoded protein is CASSYSRGIQETQYF. This chain joins TRBV7-2 and TRBJ2-5, with D possibly matching TRBD1 (6 bases). Trimming removed 4 bases from V and 1 base from J, with 13 bases in between. The germline V gene encodes CDR1 SGHTA and CDR2 FQGNSA. This CDR3 has 15 amino acids.